This is a list of T cell receptor beta chains from one sample in a study of blood T cell repertoires in COVID-19. The data were produced by immunoSEQ multiplex PCR, yet TCRdb's version contains in-frame clones alone and is incomplete. Of 150,000 to 200,000 clones listed, about 81% are singletons. Sequencing was done on a sample of peripheral blood. The receptors originated from a human donor in a cohort sampled during active COVID-19. Both conserved end residues are part of each CDR3. Each record gives: clone size, V gene, J gene, D gene, CDR3 DNA, CDR3 protein. The D gene is left open where the match is weak. The size field is filled for only some rows; it gives once, few, many or a size class.

clone size: few; V gene: TRBV29-1; J gene: TRBJ2-7; D gene: .; CDR3 DNA: TGCAGCGTTGAAGCCGGTTCCTACGAGCAGTACTTC; CDR3 protein: CSVEAGSYEQYF
clone size: .; V gene: TRBV5-1; J gene: TRBJ1-5; D gene: .; CDR3 DNA: TGCGCCAGCAGCTTGGGAGATCGCAATCAGCCCCAGCATTTT; CDR3 protein: CASSLGDRNQPQHF
clone size: few; V gene: TRBV7-6; J gene: TRBJ2-5; D gene: TRBD1; CDR3 DNA: TGTGCCAGCAGCTTAGCGGGCAGGGGGCAAGAGACCCAGTACTTC; CDR3 protein: CASSLAGRGQETQYF
clone size: .; V gene: TRBV4-1; J gene: TRBJ2-7; D gene: TRBD2; CDR3 DNA: TGCGCCAGCAGCCAAACTAGCGGGAGCTCCTACGAGCAGTACTTC; CDR3 protein: CASSQTSGSSYEQYF
clone size: .; V gene: TRBV29-1; J gene: TRBJ2-7; D gene: .; CDR3 DNA: TGCAGCGTTGTAATTAGGCCAGGAGGCCAATTCGGGCAGTACTTC; CDR3 protein: CSVVIRPGGQFGQYF
clone size: .; V gene: TRBV6-5; J gene: TRBJ2-1; D gene: TRBD1; CDR3 DNA: TGTGCCAGCAGAGCCGGGACAGTCTACAATGAGCAGTTCTTC; CDR3 protein: CASRAGTVYNEQFF
clone size: .; V gene: TRBV6-5; J gene: TRBJ2-7; D gene: TRBD1; CDR3 DNA: TGTGCCAGCAGTTCGGACAGGGTCTTCGAGCAGTACTTC; CDR3 protein: CASSSDRVFEQYF
clone size: .; V gene: TRBV5-1; J gene: TRBJ1-1; D gene: .; CDR3 DNA: TGCGCCAGCAGCAAGGAGGGTGGGCCCCTGGACACTGAAGCTTTCTTT; CDR3 protein: CASSKEGGPLDTEAFF
clone size: .; V gene: TRBV4-3; J gene: TRBJ1-1; D gene: .; CDR3 DNA: TGCGCCAGCAGCCTGACAGGGAACACTGAAGCTTTCTTT; CDR3 protein: CASSLTGNTEAFF
clone size: .; V gene: TRBV7-9; J gene: TRBJ1-2; D gene: .; CDR3 DNA: TGTGCCAGCAGCTCGGACAGTAACTATGGCTACACCTTC; CDR3 protein: CASSSDSNYGYTF
clone size: .; V gene: TRBV7-2; J gene: TRBJ2-4; D gene: .; CDR3 DNA: TGTGCCAGCAGCCCAAGAGGGGGTGGGCAGGGCCGTAGAAACATTCAGTACTTC; CDR3 protein: CASSPRGGGQGRRNIQYF
clone size: .; V gene: TRBV11-3; J gene: TRBJ2-3; D gene: TRBD2; CDR3 DNA: TGTGCCAGCAGCCCTCGGGCCACGCGGGAGTTCGATCGCACAGATACGCAGTATTTT; CDR3 protein: CASSPRATREFDRTDTQYF